A selection of T cell receptor beta chains follows, all from one sample in a study of radiation and T cells in renal cell carcinoma. Measured with immunoSEQ multiplex PCR; TCRdb has only the in-frame clones, and not every one. The sample consists of roughly 130,000 clones, 70% to 90% of them appearing once. The specimen was blood, collected from a patient whose treatment included radiotherapy and nephrectomy. Receptors originate from a woman aged 70-85 years with renal cell carcinoma. Each CDR3 is given with its conserved first and last residue. A D gene is named only where the DNA matches it firmly. The size field is filled for only some rows; it gives once, few, many or a size class.

>TRBV5-1|TRBJ2-5|.|.
TGCGCCAGCAGCTTGCAACTAGCCCTGGAGACCCAGTACTTC
CASSLQLALETQYF
>TRBV19|TRBJ1-2|once|TRBD1
TGTGCCAGTGGGACAGGTCGGTCCTACTCTAACTATGGCTACACCTTC
CASGTGRSYSNYGYTF
>TRBV5-4|TRBJ2-2|.|TRBD2
TGTGCCAGCAGCTTAGAAAGCGGGGGGTCCGGGGAGCTGTTTTTT
CASSLESGGSGELFF
>TRBV6-5|TRBJ1-1|.|.
TGTGCCAGCAGTGGGGGCACTGAAGCTTTCTTT
CASSGGTEAFF
>TRBV7-9|TRBJ2-5|.|.
TGTGCCAGCAGTCGTGGGGCGGTCTCAACCCAGTACTTC
CASSRGAVSTQYF
>TRBV5-6|TRBJ2-2|few|.
TGTGCCAGCAGCCGAATTAATAGGGACACCGGGGAGCTGTTTTTT
CASSRINRDTGELFF
>TRBV4-1|TRBJ2-3|.|.
TGCGCCAGCAGCCAGGCTAGCACAGATACGCAGTATTTT
CASSQASTDTQYF
>TRBV4-3|TRBJ2-2|.|.
TGCGCCAGCAGCCGCAATATCGAGCCCACCGGGGAGCTGTTTTTT
CASSRNIEPTGELFF
>TRBV11-2|TRBJ1-1|once|.
TGTGCCAGCAGCTTGTGGGTGAACACTGAAGCTTTCTTT
CASSLWVNTEAFF
>TRBV7-2|TRBJ2-7|once|.
TGTGCCAGCAGCTTAGCAGGGATGTTGTACGAGCAGTACTTC
CASSLAGMLYEQYF
>TRBV28|TRBJ1-6|.|.
TGTGCCAGCAGGCCACCCCCTACCAATTCACCCCTCCACTTT
CASRPPPTNSPLHF
>TRBV5-1|TRBJ2-7|.|.
TGCGCCAGCAGCCAACAACAAGGGGGTATTGCCTACGAGCAGTACTTC
CASSQQQGGIAYEQYF
>TRBV27|TRBJ1-2|.|.
TGTGCCAGCAGTTTAGGGGCAGGGGCTAACTATGGCTACACCTTC
CASSLGAGANYGYTF
>TRBV28|TRBJ1-1|.|.
TGTGCCAGCAGTTTCAACACTGAAGCTTTCTTT
CASSFNTEAFF
>TRBV25-1|TRBJ1-5|.|.
TGTGCCAGTTCGGGGACGGCGGGAGACCAGCCCCAGCATTTT
CASSGTAGDQPQHF
>TRBV5-1|TRBJ1-5|.|.
TGCGCCAGCAGCTTGGAAGGGACTCAGCCCCAGCATTTT
CASSLEGTQPQHF
>TRBV4-3|TRBJ2-1|.|.
TGCGCCAGCAGCCAAGATAGCGGACGCCAGAATCATGAGCAGTTCTTC
CASSQDSGRQNHEQFF